These T cell receptor beta chains were read from a single sample in a study of blood T cells in healthy people across ages. TCRdb re-called the 5' RACE reads with MiXCR, one entry per CDR3 protein. The sample contains 1.5 million to 1.8 million distinct CDR3 sequences, under 55% of which appear only once. Source material: blood. The receptors shown here come from a woman aged 18-29 years in good health. CDR3s include the opening cysteine and the closing phenylalanine or tryptophan. A D gene is named only where the DNA matches it firmly. Part of the rows lack a size; the others show once, few, many or a class for expanded clones.

V	D	size	J	CDR3	DNA
TRBV20-1	NA	NA	TRBJ2-3	CSASMSEDTDTQYF	TGCAGTGCTAGCATGAGCGAGGACACAGATACGCAGTATTTT
TRBV7-2	NA	NA	TRBJ2-3	CASSPLGTPGTDTQYF	TGTGCCAGCAGCCCCCTAGGGACCCCCGGCACAGATACGCAGTATTTT
TRBV28	TRBD2	many	TRBJ2-1	CASRPGLAGYNEQFF	TGTGCCAGCAGACCTGGACTAGCGGGGTACAATGAGCAGTTCTTC
TRBV4-1	TRBD1	NA	TRBJ1-2	CTSSQAAGGNYGYTF	TGCACCAGCAGCCAAGCGGCAGGGGGGAACTATGGCTACACCTTC
TRBV6-2/TRBV6-3	TRBD1	NA	TRBJ1-5	CASRRQGDNQPQHF	TGTGCCAGCAGAAGACAGGGGGACAATCAGCCCCAGCATTTT
TRBV4-2	NA	NA	TRBJ1-4	CASSQDARGREKLFF	TGTGCCAGCAGCCAAGATGCCCGGGGGAGAGAAAAACTGTTTTTT
TRBV29-1	TRBD1	many	TRBJ1-4	CSVARGRGEKLFF	TGCAGCGTAGCCAGGGGGCGCGGTGAAAAACTGTTTTTT
TRBV7-6	NA	many	TRBJ2-3	CASSLEAFTDTQYF	TGTGCCAGCAGCTTAGAGGCCTTCACAGATACGCAGTATTTT
TRBV6-5	TRBD1	NA	TRBJ2-7	CASSDDRGYEQYF	TGTGCCAGCAGTGATGACAGGGGCTACGAGCAGTACTTC
TRBV9	TRBD2	few	TRBJ2-1	CASSDHSGGSSYNEQFF	TGTGCCAGCAGCGACCATAGCGGGGGGAGCTCCTACAATGAGCAGTTCTTC
TRBV7-9	NA	NA	TRBJ1-2	CASSLDQAMGGYTF	TGTGCCAGCAGCTTAGATCAAGCAATGGGAGGCTACACCTTT
TRBV4-1	TRBD1	NA	TRBJ1-5	CASSHWTGLNQPQHF	TGCGCCAGCAGCCATTGGACAGGCCTCAATCAGCCCCAGCATTTT
TRBV28	TRBD2	NA	TRBJ2-4	CASSLAGGTNIQYF	TGTGCCAGCAGTTTAGCGGGAGGTACGAACATTCAGTACTTC
TRBV29-1	NA	NA	TRBJ2-7	CSVVGAVEQYF	TGCAGCGTTGTGGGGGCGGTCGAGCAGTACTTC
TRBV7-9	NA	NA	TRBJ1-6	CASSGTYSPLHF	TGTGCCAGCAGCGGAACATATTCACCCCTCCACTTT
TRBV20-1	NA	many	TRBJ2-5	CSAGRETQYF	TGCAGTGCGGGGAGGGAGACCCAGTACTTC
TRBV6-2/TRBV6-3	NA	NA	TRBJ2-7	CASKGGRGRSTYEQYF	TGTGCCAGCAAGGGAGGTCGGGGACGGAGTACCTACGAGCAGTACTTC